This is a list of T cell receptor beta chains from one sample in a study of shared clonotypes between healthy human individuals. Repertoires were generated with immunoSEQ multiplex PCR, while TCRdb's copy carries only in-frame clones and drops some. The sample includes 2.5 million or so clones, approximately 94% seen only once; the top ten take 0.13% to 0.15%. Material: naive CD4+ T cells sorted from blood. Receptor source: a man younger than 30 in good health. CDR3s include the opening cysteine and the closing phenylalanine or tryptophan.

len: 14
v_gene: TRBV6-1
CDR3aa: CAIWGQGAQETQYF

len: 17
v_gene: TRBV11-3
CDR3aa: CASSPGTSGRAGNEQFF

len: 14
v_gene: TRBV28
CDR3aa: CASSIEGSREKLFF

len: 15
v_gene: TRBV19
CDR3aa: CASSFQGGGNYGYTF

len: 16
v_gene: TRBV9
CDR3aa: CASSVGVGTGGETQYF

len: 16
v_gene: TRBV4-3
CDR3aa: CASSQDRLAGENEQFF

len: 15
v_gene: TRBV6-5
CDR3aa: CASSYSGTGTYEQYF

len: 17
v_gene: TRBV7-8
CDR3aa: CASSLAGAGGRPETQYF

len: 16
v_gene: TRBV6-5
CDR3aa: CASSYGGTSGGKTQYF

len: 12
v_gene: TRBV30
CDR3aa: CAWSVVVGGYTF

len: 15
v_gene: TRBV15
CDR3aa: CATSRDFGGGTEAFF

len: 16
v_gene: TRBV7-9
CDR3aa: CASSLGGTGANQPQHF

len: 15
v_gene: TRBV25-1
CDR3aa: CASSEYLDYREKLFF

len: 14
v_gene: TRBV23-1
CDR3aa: CASSQSEDGSEQFF

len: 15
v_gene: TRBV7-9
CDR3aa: CASSLGLAGKETQYF

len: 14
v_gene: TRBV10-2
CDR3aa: CASSQMTGAHGYTF

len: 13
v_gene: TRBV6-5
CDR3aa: CASSPGQARGYTF

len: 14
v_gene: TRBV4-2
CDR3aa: CASSQLYTTYGYTF

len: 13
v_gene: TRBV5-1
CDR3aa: CASSWDRGYGYTF

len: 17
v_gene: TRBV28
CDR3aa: CASSPGTALRSNQPQHF

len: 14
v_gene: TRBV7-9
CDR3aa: CASSFEQGVDEQYF

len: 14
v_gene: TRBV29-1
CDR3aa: CSVYPGQAYNEQFF

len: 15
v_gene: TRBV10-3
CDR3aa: CAISRGVASGNTIYF

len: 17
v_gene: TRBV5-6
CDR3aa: CASSPGAGLISTDTQYF

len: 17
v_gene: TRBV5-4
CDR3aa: CASSLGITASGQETQYF

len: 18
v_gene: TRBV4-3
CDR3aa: CASSRIMHQGGAGETQYF

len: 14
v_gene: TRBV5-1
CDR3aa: CASSVRDKNTEAFF

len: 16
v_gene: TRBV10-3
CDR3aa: CAISAAGRSGANVLTF

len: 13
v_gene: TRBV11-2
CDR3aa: CASSADRIDTQYF

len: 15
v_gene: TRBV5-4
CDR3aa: CASSSQHAGLGELFF

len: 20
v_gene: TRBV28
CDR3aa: CASSPGRGHLRFSYNSPLHF

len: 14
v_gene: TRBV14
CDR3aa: CASSPGTWGTEAFF

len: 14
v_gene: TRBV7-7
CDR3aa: CASSPDTGTDTQYF

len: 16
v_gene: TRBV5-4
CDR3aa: CASSRERPGIFSEQYF

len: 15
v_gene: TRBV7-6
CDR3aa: CASSLDEDSNQPQHF

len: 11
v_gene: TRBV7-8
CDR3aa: CASSRGDPQFF

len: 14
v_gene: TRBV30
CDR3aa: CAWSRGGGSDTQYF

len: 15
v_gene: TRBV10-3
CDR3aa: CAISATGDSNQPQHF

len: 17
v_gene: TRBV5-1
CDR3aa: CASSRDFQGGKDTEAFF

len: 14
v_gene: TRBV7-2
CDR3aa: CASSIKVGFQPQHF

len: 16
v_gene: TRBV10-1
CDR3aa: CASSVPGQGLNTEAFF

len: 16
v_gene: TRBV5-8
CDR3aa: CASSLVQGQGTDTQYF

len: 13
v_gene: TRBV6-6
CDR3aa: CASSSLGLGVDTF